The T cell receptor (beta chain) described here comes from a study of shared clonotypes between healthy human individuals. On the study more broadly: Researchers drew samples from a couple of women and a few men aged 18 to 49. Overall study results and limits: Sequencing depth was a factor that was expected to affect clonotype sharing among donors.

Each subset's genomic DNA was split evenly across several immunoSEQ plates. Here immunoSEQ multiplex PCR was the method, and the copy in TCRdb shows in-frame clones only, minus some. Of approximately 2,200,000 clones listed, under 95% were seen once; the top ten hold about 1.5%. Naive CD8 cells, CD45RO-negative and positively selected for CCR7, excluded terminally differentiated effector memory CD45RA+ cells. Adult Caucasians living in Nashville, Tennessee made up all of the donors. As regards this clone: The antigen remains undetermined.

Germline-derived CDR1 and CDR2 are SGHDT and YYEEEE. CDR3 length equals 12 residues. V gave up 3 bases and J gave up 6 bases; unmatched junction bases: 3. The V call is TRBV5-6, the J call TRBJ2-7, with 7 bases identical to TRBD1. This sequence originates from a man between 18 and 29 years old in good health. Some clones in this sample may be carry-over from other donors' samples. Sequenced sample: naive CD8+ T cells from PBMCs. The CDR3 sequence: CASSWGTAEQYF. The CDR3 nucleotides read TGTGCCAGCAGCTGGGGGACAGCCGAGCAGTACTTC.